The 5 T cell receptor beta chains below were found in one sample sequenced in a study of identical twins. TCRdb called the 5' RACE reads again in MiXCR, with one record for every CDR3 protein. The sample lists fewer than 550,000 distinct CDR3 sequences; over 12% were seen once. These records were also assigned to another study, of yellow fever vaccine responses in identical twins.

The material sequenced was CD4+ T cells sorted from blood. These receptors originate from a woman in her late teens or twenties in good health.

This clonotype showed up just once. The chain couples TRBV29-1 to TRBJ2-1; D not resolved. CDR1 and CDR2 (germline): SQVTM, ANQGSEA. Between the trimmed V and J ends, which lost 7 bases and 3 bases, there was a span of 10 bases. The CDR3 is made up of 12 amino acids. CDR3 loop: CSAMKGYNEQFF. CDR3 DNA sequence: TGCAGCGCTATGAAGGGCTACAATGAGCAGTTCTTC.

J is TRBJ2-7 and V is TRBV6-5; D is perhaps TRBD2 (7 bases). The CDR3 totals 16 residues. CDR1 is MNHEY, CDR2 SVGAGI, per germline. Between the trimmed V and J ends, which lost 4 bases and 2 bases, there was a span of 18 bases. CDR3 protein: CASSSTGGGSPYEQYF. CDR3 bases: TGTGCCAGCAGTTCCACGGGGGGCGGGAGTCCCTACGAGCAGTACTTC.

This clonotype occurred a few times. Here the CDR3 DNA reads TGTGCCACCAGTGCTAATTGGGGATACAATGAGCAGTTCTTC. This encodes CATSANWGYNEQFF. The gene calls are TRBV24-1 and TRBJ2-1; unclear D gene. With 5 bases removed from V and 4 bases from J, the gap between germline ends came to 11 bases. The CDR3 runs to 14 residues. CDR1 is KGHDR, CDR2 SFDVKD, per germline.

This clonotype was counted many times. The genes are TRBV7-6 and TRBJ2-3, with D possibly TRBD2 on 6 matching bases. Trimming cost V 6 bases and J 4 bases, with 14 bases left between them. CDR3 length: 14 amino acids. Germline loops: CDR1 SGHVS, CDR2 FNYEAQ. The CDR3 bases are TGTGCCAGCAGGAGGGGACTGTCTTCAGATACGCAGTATTTT. As protein: CASRRGLSSDTQYF.

The chain has TRBV9 and TRBJ2-1; 10 positions match TRBD2. The CDR3 loop spans 16 amino acids. V shed 4 bases and J 4 bases; nucleotides not matched to a gene: 8. Germline-derived CDR1 and CDR2 are SGDLS and YYNGEE. The CDR3 loop is CASSFGLADRYNEQFF. The DNA of the CDR3 is TGTGCCAGCAGCTTCGGACTAGCGGACCGGTACAATGAGCAGTTCTTC.